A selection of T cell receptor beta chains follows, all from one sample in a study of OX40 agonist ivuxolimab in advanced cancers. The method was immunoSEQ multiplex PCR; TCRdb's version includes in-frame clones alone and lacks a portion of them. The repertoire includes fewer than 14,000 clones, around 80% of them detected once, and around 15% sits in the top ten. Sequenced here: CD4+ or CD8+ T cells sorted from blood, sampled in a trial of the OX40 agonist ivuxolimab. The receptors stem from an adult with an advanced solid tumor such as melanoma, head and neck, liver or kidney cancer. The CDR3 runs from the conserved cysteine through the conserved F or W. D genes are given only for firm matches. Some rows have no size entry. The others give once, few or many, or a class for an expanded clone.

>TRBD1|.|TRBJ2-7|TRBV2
CASINTGGPAPYEQYF
TGTGCCAGCATCAACACAGGGGGACCTGCACCCTACGAGCAGTACTTC
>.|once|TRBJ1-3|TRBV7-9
CASSLDEAPSGNTIYF
TGTGCCAGCAGCTTAGATGAGGCCCCCTCTGGAAACACCATATATTTT
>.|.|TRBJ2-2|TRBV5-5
CASSLLAGELFF
TGTGCCAGCAGCTTATTAGCAGGGGAGCTGTTTTTT
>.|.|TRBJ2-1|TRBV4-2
CASSLAGGNEQFF
TGTGCCAGCAGCCTGGCGGGTGGTAATGAGCAGTTCTTC
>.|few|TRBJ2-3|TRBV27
CASSEGVLRTDTQYF
TGTGCCAGCAGTGAGGGAGTTCTGCGCACAGATACGCAGTATTTT
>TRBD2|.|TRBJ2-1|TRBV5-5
CASSLVPAGAYNEQFF
TGTGCCAGCAGCTTGGTACCAGCGGGGGCATACAATGAGCAGTTCTTC
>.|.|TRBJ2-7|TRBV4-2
CASSFPGQAYEQYF
TGTGCCAGCAGCTTCCCGGGACAAGCCTACGAGCAGTACTTC
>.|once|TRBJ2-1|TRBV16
CASSPRGAIDHNEQFF
TGTGCCAGCAGCCCGCGCGGCGCAATTGACCACAATGAGCAGTTCTTC
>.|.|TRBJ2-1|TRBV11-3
CASSLGVAGSSYNEQFF
TGTGCCAGCAGCTTAGGGGTGGCGGGGAGCTCCTACAATGAGCAGTTCTTC
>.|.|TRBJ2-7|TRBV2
CASSEGVTYEQYF
TGTGCCAGCAGTGAAGGTGTAACCTACGAGCAGTACTTC
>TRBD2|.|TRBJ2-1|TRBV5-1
CASRRRGLAGGRTYNEQFF
TGCGCCAGCAGGCGCCGCGGACTAGCGGGAGGGCGAACCTACAATGAGCAGTTCTTC
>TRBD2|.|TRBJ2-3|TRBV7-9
CASSHRSTSGEADTQYF
TGTGCCAGCAGCCACCGATCGACTAGCGGGGAAGCGGATACGCAGTATTTT
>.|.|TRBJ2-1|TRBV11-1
CASSLAGDEQFF
TGTGCCAGCAGCTTAGCAGGGGATGAGCAGTTCTTC
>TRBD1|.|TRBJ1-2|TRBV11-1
CASSPTGTNYGYTF
TGTGCCAGCAGTCCGACAGGGACTAACTATGGCTACACCTTC
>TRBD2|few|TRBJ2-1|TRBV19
CASSKAGALLYNEQFF
TGTGCCAGTAGTAAAGCGGGGGCCCTCCTCTACAATGAGCAGTTCTTC
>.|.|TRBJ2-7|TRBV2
CASSGTVSYEQYF
TGTGCCAGCAGCGGGACGGTGTCCTACGAGCAGTACTTC
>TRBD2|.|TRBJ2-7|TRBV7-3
CASSMGLAGGGYEQYF
TGTGCCAGCAGCATGGGACTAGCGGGGGGCGGCTACGAGCAGTACTTC
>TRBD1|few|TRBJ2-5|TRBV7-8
CASTPPLTGFETQYF
TGTGCCAGCACTCCGCCCCTGACAGGGTTCGAGACCCAGTACTTC
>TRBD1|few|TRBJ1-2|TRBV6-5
CASSVGGRGGYTF
TGTGCCAGCAGCGTAGGGGGCCGGGGTGGCTACACCTTC
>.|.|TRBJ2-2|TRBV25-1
CASSELAGVNTGELFF
TGTGCCAGCAGTGAACTTGCTGGGGTGAACACCGGGGAGCTGTTTTTT
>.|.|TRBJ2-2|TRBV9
CASSVGEPGELFF
TGTGCCAGCAGCGTAGGGGAGCCCGGGGAGCTGTTTTTT
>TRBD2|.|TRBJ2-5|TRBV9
CASSPAGGPETQYF
TGTGCCAGCAGCCCGGCGGGGGGGCCGGAGACCCAGTACTTC
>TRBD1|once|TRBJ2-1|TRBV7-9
CASSPRDRSYNEQFF
TGTGCCAGCAGCCCACGGGACAGGTCCTACAATGAGCAGTTCTTC
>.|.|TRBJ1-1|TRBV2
CASSVAQGETEAFF
TGTGCCAGCAGTGTAGCCCAGGGCGAGACTGAAGCTTTCTTT
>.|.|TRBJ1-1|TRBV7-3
CASGAGVNTEAFF
TGTGCCAGCGGGGCAGGGGTAAACACTGAAGCTTTCTTT
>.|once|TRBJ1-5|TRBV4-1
CASSQYQNSNQPQHF
TGCGCCAGCAGCCAATATCAGAATAGCAATCAGCCCCAGCATTTT
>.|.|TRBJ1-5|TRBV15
CATSRDLGIGQPQHF
TGTGCCACCAGCAGAGATCTAGGGATTGGACAGCCCCAGCATTTT
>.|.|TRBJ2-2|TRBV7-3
CASSLTGSTGELFF
TGTGCCAGCAGCTTAACGGGGTCAACCGGGGAGCTGTTTTTT
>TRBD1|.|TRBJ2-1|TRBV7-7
CASSRTGSSYNEQFF
TGTGCTAGCAGCCGGACAGGGAGCTCCTACAATGAGCAGTTCTTC